The 31 T cell receptor beta chains below all came from one sample that was sequenced in a study of human T cells and chemical hapten exposure. TCRdb independently ran MiXCR on the RACE reads; one entry per CDR3 protein. The sample shows about 100,000 distinct CDR3 sequences, about an eighth of them seen only once. Time point of the sample: patch test 2, 6 weeks after DPC sensitization. Specified treatment: therapeutic diphenylcyclopropenone sensitization with weekly scalp DPC. The input for sequencing was whole blood, taken in connection with sensitization to the hapten diphenylcyclopropenone (DPC). Every receptor here comes from a woman between 35 and 50 years old with alopecia areata. Some clones in this sample may be carry-over from other donors' samples.

This clonotype showed up just a few times. This rearrangement joins TRBV6-1 to TRBJ2-1; TRBD1 matches 7 bases. Germline CDR1 is MNHNS and CDR2 is SASEGT. The CDR3 spans 13 residues. Trimming removed 6 bases from V and 9 bases from J; junction bases left unmatched: 8. The CDR3 sequence is CASRGDSFGEQFF. The CDR3, as DNA: TGTGCCAGCAGAGGGGACAGCTTCGGTGAGCAGTTCTTC.

In its sample, this clonotype was seen many times. The V gene is TRBV20-1, the J gene TRBJ1-5, with no clear D. With 3 bases removed from V and 2 bases from J, the gap between germline ends came to 11 bases. The CDR3 sequence is 14 residues long. Germline loops: CDR1 DFQATT, CDR2 SNEGSKA (reference sequence). Here the CDR3 reads CSASSSLGNQPQHF. DNA of the CDR3: TGCAGTGCTAGCTCGTCGTTGGGCAATCAGCCCCAGCATTTT.

The chain carries TRBV12-3 or TRBV12-4 and TRBJ1-4, with D possibly TRBD1 on 6 matching bases. Trimming stripped 2 bases from V and 7 bases from J, with 8 bases between. This CDR3 contains 13 residues. The CDR3 protein is CASSLTGAEKLFF. The CDR3 bases are TGTGCCAGCAGTTTAACGGGGGCTGAAAAACTGTTTTTT.

V gene TRBV4-3 combines with J gene TRBJ2-7; D remains ambiguous. The V gene lost 0 bases and the J gene lost 3 bases, with 12 bases spanning the gap. Germline V gives CDR1 LGHNA, CDR2 YSLEER. CDR3 length: 15 residues. The CDR3 reads CASSQEPRVGYEQYF. As DNA, the CDR3 is TGCGCCAGCAGCCAAGAACCCCGAGTGGGCTACGAGCAGTACTTC.

This clonotype came up a few times. This chain links TRBV12-5 with TRBJ2-2; 9 bases are a match to TRBD1. Germline values: CDR1 LGHNT, CDR2 FRNRAP. V gave up 8 bases and J gave up 7 bases; unmatched junction bases: 11. The CDR3 loop spans 15 amino acids. CDR3 in amino acids: CASRDRLTGGGELFF. The CDR3 coding sequence is TGTGCTAGTCGGGACCGGTTGACAGGGGGCGGGGAGCTGTTTTTT.

The gene calls are TRBV7-2 and TRBJ2-7; D is perhaps TRBD1 (6 bases). Germline loops: CDR1 SGHTA, CDR2 FQGNSA. V lost 0 bases and J 3 bases, leaving 12 bases between the germline ends. The CDR3 sequence is 15 residues long. CDR3 residues: CASSLAPGQGYEQYF. DNA of the CDR3: TGTGCCAGCAGCTTAGCGCCGGGACAAGGCTACGAGCAGTACTTC.

The chain combines TRBV12-3 or TRBV12-4 with TRBJ2-5, with a tentative D call TRBD1 (7 bases). CDR3 length: 16 amino acids. V shed 5 bases and J shed 3 bases, with 19 bases lying between them. The CDR3 protein is CASSLTGRLGEETQYF. The CDR3 DNA sequence: TGTGCCAGCAGTCTGACAGGGAGGTTGGGGGAAGAGACCCAGTACTTC.

V and J are TRBV18 and TRBJ1-4; D is uncertain. Germline CDR1 and CDR2: KGHSH and LQKENI. The CDR3 is 13 residues long. V lost 6 bases and J 8 bases, leaving 13 bases between the germline ends. CDR3: CASSPEVQEKLFF. DNA of the CDR3: TGTGCCAGCTCCCCGGAGGTGCAGGAAAAACTGTTTTTT. Together with reference TRBV18 and TRBJ1-4, the CDR3 gives the full variable domain: NAGVMQNPRHLVRRRGQEARLRCSPMKGHSHVYWYRQLPEEGLKFMVYLQKENIIDESGMPKERFSAEFPKEGPSILRIQQVVRGDSAAYFCASSPEVQEKLFFGSGTQLSVL.

A word on this clonotype: A read error may account for a junction end that differs from germline. V gene TRBV13 combines with J gene TRBJ1-2, with D hard to call. The CDR3 has 13 amino acids. Germline V gene data show CDR1 as PRHDT and CDR2 as FYEKMQ (reference sequence). The CDR3 reads CASCLGRNYGYTF. The CDR3 nucleotides read TGTGCCAGCTGCTTAGGGCGGAACTATGGCTACACCTTC.

This clonotype appeared a few times. This chain joins TRBV2 and TRBJ1-5; 9 bases line up with TRBD1. There are 15 residues in the CDR3. After removal of 7 bases from V and 6 bases from J, the junction contained 10 bases not matched to a gene. Looked up from germline, CDR1 is SNHLY and CDR2 is FYNNEI. CDR3: CASNLQGAEGQPQHF. CDR3 coding DNA: TGTGCCAGCAACCTACAGGGGGCTGAGGGTCAGCCCCAGCATTTT.

This chain joins TRBV6-2 or TRBV6-3 and TRBJ2-1; possible D gene TRBD2, 6 bases. Trimming removed 7 bases from V and 7 bases from J, with 17 bases in between. This CDR3 is built from 14 residues. CDR1 is MNHEY and CDR2 is SVGEGT in the germline V gene. CDR3 amino acids: CASKYGSRGNEQFF. CDR3 DNA sequence: TGTGCCAGCAAGTACGGGAGTCGAGGAAATGAGCAGTTCTTC.

The V gene is TRBV11-2, the J gene TRBJ2-1, with TRBD1 as a possible D gene (5 bases). CDR1 is SGHAT, CDR2 FQNNGV, per germline. This CDR3 region has 14 residues. V lost 0 bases, J lost 4 bases, and 7 bases lay in between. CDR3 DNA sequence: TGTGCCAGCAGCTTAGACCAGGGATACAATGAGCAGTTCTTC. Protein: CASSLDQGYNEQFF.

The rearrangement joins TRBV5-6 to TRBJ2-3; D not certain. CDR1 and CDR2 (germline): SGHDT, YYEEEE. Trimming took 9 bases from V and 3 from J, leaving 14 bases between them. CDR3 length: 13 residues. The CDR3 nucleotides are TGTGCCACCGGTGGGCGAGGTACAGATACGCAGTATTTT. Translating it yields CATGGRGTDTQYF. Complete variable domain (other parts from reference TRBV5-6 and TRBJ2-3): DAGVTQSPTHLIKTRGQQVTLRCSPKSGHDTVSWYQQALGQGPQFIFQYYEEEERQRGNFPDRFSGHQFPNYSSELNVNALLLGDSALYLCATGGRGTDTQYFGPGTRLTVL.

This chain joins TRBV5-1 and TRBJ2-2; TRBD2 is a possible D gene (5 bases). Deletions cut 5 bases from V and 5 bases from J, with 16 bases between. Germline CDR1 SGHRS, CDR2 YFSETQ. This CDR3 has 15 amino acids. DNA of the CDR3: TGCGCCAGCAGATTGTTTCGGGGAGAGACCGGGGAGCTGTTTTTT. As protein: CASRLFRGETGELFF.

Only a few counts were recorded for this clonotype. This chain links TRBV9 with TRBJ1-5, with D unresolved. The germline gives CDR1 SGDLS, CDR2 YYNGEE. This CDR3 has 13 amino acids. Trimming left V 0 bases short and J 3 bases short, with 4 bases between. CDR3: CASSVADNQPQHF. The CDR3 DNA follows: TGTGCCAGCAGCGTAGCCGACAATCAGCCCCAGCATTTT.

Points on this clonotype: This may stem from a read error, because a much larger clone lies one nucleotide away. This rearrangement joins TRBV7-8 to TRBJ1-1, with 8 bases that match TRBD1. The CDR3 totals 15 residues. Germline CDR1 SGHVS, CDR2 FQNEAQ. CDR3 residues: CAGSLLGQAATEAFF. In nucleotides, the CDR3 is TGTGCCGGCAGCCTACTGGGACAGGCGGCCACTGAAGCTTTCTTT.

The J gene is TRBJ2-6, the V gene TRBV5-8; D unclear. The CDR3 extends over 15 amino acids. Germline values: CDR1 SGHTS, CDR2 YDEGEE. The ends were cut back, 1 base at V and 0 bases at J, with 5 bases in the middle. The CDR3 nucleotides are TGTGCCAGCAGCTTGCTTCTCTCTGGGGCCAACGTCCTGACTTTC. It encodes CASSLLLSGANVLTF.

This chain uses TRBV20-1 with TRBJ1-5; D not resolved. The V end was cut by 1 base, the J end by 2 bases, with 15 bases between. The V gene's germline CDR1 is DFQATT and CDR2 SNEGSKA (reference sequence). The CDR3 totals 16 residues. CDR3: CSARAHWGRGNQPQHF. Written as DNA, the CDR3 is TGCAGTGCTAGAGCCCATTGGGGTAGGGGCAATCAGCCCCAGCATTTT.

V usage is TRBV4-3 and J usage is TRBJ2-1; possible D gene TRBD2, 7 bases. The V end lost 0 bases, the J end lost 8 bases, and 20 bases lay between the germline ends. This CDR3 contains 17 residues. The germline gives CDR1 LGHNA, CDR2 YSLEER. CDR3 coding DNA: TGCGCCAGCAGCCAAGATAACTTGGGCGGGGGCTGGGATGAGCAGTTCTTC. It codes for CASSQDNLGGGWDEQFF.

In its sample, this clonotype was seen many times. The chain has TRBV20-1 and TRBJ2-3; D perhaps matches TRBD1 (6 bases). With 5 bases removed from V and 4 bases from J, the gap between germline ends came to 16 bases. CDR1 and CDR2 from the germline V gene are DFQATT and SNEGSKA (reference sequence). This CDR3 contains 14 residues. The CDR3 nucleotides are TGCAGTGCTCGCCACAGGGTTGAGGCAGATACGCAGTATTTT. This sequence encodes CSARHRVEADTQYF.

At least ten counts were recorded for this clonotype. The V and J genes are TRBV12-3 or TRBV12-4 and TRBJ1-3; TRBD1 might be the D (6 bases). Trimming stripped 7 bases from V and 1 base from J, with 14 bases between. The CDR3 runs to 15 residues. DNA for the CDR3: TGTGCCAGCACCCCAAGGGGGGGTTCTGGAAACACCATATATTTT. It translates to CASTPRGGSGNTIYF.

This clonotype was seen many times. V usage is TRBV5-1 and J usage is TRBJ2-2, with TRBD1 as a possible D gene (6 bases). Germline CDR1 SGHRS, CDR2 YFSETQ. Deletions cut 5 bases from V and 7 bases from J, with 15 bases between. The CDR3 consists of 14 residues. The CDR3 DNA follows: TGCGCCAGCAGTCCACGATACAGGGACGGGGAGCTGTTTTTT. Protein: CASSPRYRDGELFF.

This clonotype has a count of ten or more. The chain combines TRBV12-3 or TRBV12-4 with TRBJ2-7; tentative D call: TRBD2 (6 bases). This CDR3 is 13 amino acids long. Trimming left V 5 bases short and J 1 base short, with 9 bases between. CDR3 protein: CASSGGTSYEQYF. CDR3 nucleotides: TGTGCCAGCAGTGGGGGGACTTCCTACGAGCAGTACTTC.

This clonotype was detected ten times or more. The chain couples TRBV6-5 to TRBJ2-1; D is possibly TRBD2 (5 bases). Trimming left V 4 bases short and J 8 bases short, with 15 bases between. CDR1 MNHEY and CDR2 SVGAGI come from the germline V gene. The length of the CDR3 is 14 residues. CDR3 loop: CASSWAITGDEQFF. CDR3 in DNA: TGTGCCAGCAGTTGGGCGATTACCGGGGATGAGCAGTTCTTC.

In its sample, this clonotype was seen a few times. V and J are TRBV4-3 and TRBJ2-1; D is possibly TRBD1 or TRBD2 (5 bases each). This CDR3 has 17 amino acids. CDR1 and CDR2 from the germline V gene are LGHNA and YSLEER. V lost 0 bases and J 7 bases, leaving 19 bases between the germline ends. CDR3 region: CASSQDRWGSVGNEQFF. The CDR3 nucleotides are TGCGCCAGCAGCCAAGACCGGTGGGGGAGTGTGGGGAATGAGCAGTTCTTC.

This clonotype was counted many times. V gene TRBV4-1 combines with J gene TRBJ1-1; D ambiguous. The CDR3 covers 13 residues. Per germline, CDR1 MGHRA and CDR2 YSYEKL. Trimming cost V 2 bases and J 4 bases, with 8 bases left between them. CDR3 residues: CASSQMGPTEAFF. The CDR3 coding sequence is TGCGCCAGCAGCCAAATGGGTCCCACTGAAGCTTTCTTT.

Many counts were recorded for this clonotype. The gene calls are TRBV4-1 and TRBJ2-1; 12 nucleotides match TRBD2. Germline V lookup: CDR1 MGHRA, CDR2 YSYEKL. J gave up 7 bases and V 4 bases, and 5 bases lay outside the gene matches. This CDR3 has 15 residues. CDR3 sequence reads: CASSPIGTSGNEQFF. The CDR3 DNA reads TGCGCCAGCAGCCCAATCGGGACTAGCGGGAATGAGCAGTTCTTC.

The chain couples TRBV9 to TRBJ2-1; a weak D match, TRBD2 (6 bases). V lost 4 bases to trimming and J lost 1 base, with 15 bases between them. CDR1 and CDR2 from the germline V gene are SGDLS and YYNGEE. This CDR3 is built from 16 residues. The CDR3 reads CASSTHGGSSYNEQFF. The CDR3 DNA sequence: TGTGCCAGCAGCACGCATGGGGGGAGTTCCTACAATGAGCAGTTCTTC.

This clonotype was seen ten or more times. The chain joins TRBV11-2 to TRBJ2-3, with 7 bases fitting TRBD1. The J segment lost 4 bases and the V segment lost 5 bases, leaving 9 bases of the junction unmatched. This CDR3 spans 15 amino acids. The germline V gene has CDR1 SGHAT and CDR2 FQNNGV. CDR3 amino acids: CASSLGPGGADTQYF. The CDR3 coding sequence is TGTGCCAGCAGCCTTGGACCAGGGGGAGCAGATACGCAGTATTTT. The full variable domain, with the rest looked up from reference TRBV11-2 and TRBJ2-3, is EAGVAQSPRYKIIEKRQSVAFWCNPISGHATLYWYQQILGQGPKLLIQFQNNGVVDDSQLPKDRFSAERLKGVDSTLKIQPAKLEDSAVYLCASSLGPGGADTQYFGPGTRLTVL.

In this sample, this clonotype turned up many times. The chain recombines TRBV5-4 with TRBJ2-7; D is unresolved. Trimming took off 4 bases at V and 0 bases at J, with 8 bases between the two ends. There are 13 residues in the CDR3. CDR1 is SGHNT and CDR2 is YYREEE in the germline V gene (reference sequence). The CDR3, as DNA: TGTGCCAGCAGCCCTCCCAGCTCCTACGAGCAGTACTTC. Translation gives CASSPPSSYEQYF.

The sample holds a few counts of this clonotype. This chain joins TRBV9 and TRBJ1-4; no firm D call. Germline V gives CDR1 SGDLS, CDR2 YYNGEE. V dropped 0 bases and J dropped 5 bases, with 5 bases sitting between them. The CDR3 contains 13 residues. CDR3 sequence: CASSVGRNEKLFF. The CDR3 DNA reads as TGTGCCAGCAGCGTAGGGAGAAATGAAAAACTGTTTTTT.